The T cell receptor (beta chain) under discussion was sequenced for a study of blood T cell repertoires in COVID-19. Study information: COVID-19 samples collected from the United States, Italy and Spain covered acute and convalescent phases.

Source study methods: Reference gene primer amplification gave estimated nucleated cell counts. Repertoires were generated with immunoSEQ multiplex PCR, while TCRdb's copy carries only in-frame clones and drops some. V, J and clone size derive from that table, while D and trimming were established from the DNA sequence. The sample holds 300,000 to 400,000 clones, around nine tenths seen once. Participant age was about 18 to 95 years, and participants resided in fewer than 30 US areas. Which cohort a participant joined came from the clinical history participants gave. J gave up 4 bases and V 4 bases, and 8 bases lay outside the gene matches. Germline loops: CDR1 SGDLS, CDR2 YYNGEE. CDR3 length: 15 amino acids.

The V gene is TRBV9, the J gene TRBJ1-1; TRBD1 matches 9 bases. Sequencing was performed on PBMCs or T cells enriched from blood (not recorded which). The receptor was isolated from a man in his 60s who had recovered from COVID-19. The CDR3 DNA reads as TGTGCCAGCAGCCTCTCCGGGACAGGGATCACTGAAGCTTTCTTT. It yields the protein CASSLSGTGITEAFF.